This T cell receptor beta chain was found in a study of technical replicates of blood from a handful of donors. Germline V gene data show CDR1 as SGHAT and CDR2 as FQNNGV. The CDR3 sequence is 15 residues long. After removal of 5 bases from V and 1 base from J, the junction contained 6 bases not matched to a gene. Sequencing was performed with immunoSEQ multiplex PCR; in TCRdb, only in-frame clones are kept and a portion is missing. The sample holds just over 95,000 clones; approximately 95% are singletons and the top ten take less than 0.25%. Sequenced: T cells isolated from PBMCs. This receptor was taken from a human donor in good health. J is TRBJ2-7 and V is TRBV11-2, with 9 bases that match TRBD1. The CDR3 loop reads CASSLGQGRSYEQYF. CDR3 nucleotide sequence: TGTGCCAGCAGCCTCGGACAGGGGCGGTCCTACGAGCAGTACTTC.